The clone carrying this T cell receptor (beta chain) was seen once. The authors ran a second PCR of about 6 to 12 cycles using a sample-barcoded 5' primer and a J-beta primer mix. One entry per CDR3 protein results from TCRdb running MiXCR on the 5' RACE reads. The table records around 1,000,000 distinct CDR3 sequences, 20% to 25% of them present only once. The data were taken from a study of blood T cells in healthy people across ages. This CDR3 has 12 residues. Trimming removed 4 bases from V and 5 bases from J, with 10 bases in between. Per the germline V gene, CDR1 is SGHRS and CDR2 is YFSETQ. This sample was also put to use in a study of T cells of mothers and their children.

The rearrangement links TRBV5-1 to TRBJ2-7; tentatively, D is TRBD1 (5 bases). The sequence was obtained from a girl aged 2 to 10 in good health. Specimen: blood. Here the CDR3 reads CASSGDSHEQYF. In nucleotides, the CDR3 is TGCGCCAGCAGCGGAGACAGCCACGAGCAGTACTTC.